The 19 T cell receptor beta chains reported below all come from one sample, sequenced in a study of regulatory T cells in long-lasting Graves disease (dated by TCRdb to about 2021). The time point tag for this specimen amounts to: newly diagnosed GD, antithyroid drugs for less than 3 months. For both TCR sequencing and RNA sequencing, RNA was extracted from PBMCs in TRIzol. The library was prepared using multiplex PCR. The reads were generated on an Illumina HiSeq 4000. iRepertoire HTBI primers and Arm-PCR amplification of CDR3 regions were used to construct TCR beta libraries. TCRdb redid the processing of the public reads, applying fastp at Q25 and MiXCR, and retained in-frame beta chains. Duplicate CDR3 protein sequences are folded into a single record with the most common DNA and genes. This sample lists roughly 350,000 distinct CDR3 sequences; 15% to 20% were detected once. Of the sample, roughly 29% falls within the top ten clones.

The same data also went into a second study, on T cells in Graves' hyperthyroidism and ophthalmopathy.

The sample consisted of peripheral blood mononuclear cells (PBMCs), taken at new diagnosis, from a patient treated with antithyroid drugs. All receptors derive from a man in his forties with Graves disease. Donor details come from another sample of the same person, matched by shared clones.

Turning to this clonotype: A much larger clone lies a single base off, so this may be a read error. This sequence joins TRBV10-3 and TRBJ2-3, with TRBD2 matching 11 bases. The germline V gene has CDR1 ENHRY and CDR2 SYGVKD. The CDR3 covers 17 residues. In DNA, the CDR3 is TGTGCCACCAGTGGACTAGCGGGCGACTCTAGCACAGATACGCAGTATTTT. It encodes CATSGLAGDSSTDTQYF.

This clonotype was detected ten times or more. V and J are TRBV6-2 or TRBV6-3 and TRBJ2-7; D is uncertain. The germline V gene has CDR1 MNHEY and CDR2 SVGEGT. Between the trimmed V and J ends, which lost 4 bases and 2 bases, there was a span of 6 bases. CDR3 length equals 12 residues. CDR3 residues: CASSWTAYEQYF. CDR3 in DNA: TGTGCCAGCAGTTGGACGGCCTACGAGCAGTACTTC.

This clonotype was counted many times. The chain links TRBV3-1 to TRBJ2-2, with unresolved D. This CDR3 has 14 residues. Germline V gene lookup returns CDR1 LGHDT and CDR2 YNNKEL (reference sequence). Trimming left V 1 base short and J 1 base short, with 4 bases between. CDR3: CASSQGWNTGELFF. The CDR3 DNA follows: TGTGCCAGCAGCCAAGGATGGAACACCGGGGAGCTGTTTTTT.

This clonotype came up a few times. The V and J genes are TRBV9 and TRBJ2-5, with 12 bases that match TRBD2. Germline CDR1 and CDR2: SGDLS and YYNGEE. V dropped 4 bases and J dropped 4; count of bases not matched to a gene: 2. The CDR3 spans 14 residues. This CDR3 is CASSPSGGAETQYF. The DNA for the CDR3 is TGTGCCAGCAGCCCTAGCGGGGGGGCAGAGACCCAGTACTTC.

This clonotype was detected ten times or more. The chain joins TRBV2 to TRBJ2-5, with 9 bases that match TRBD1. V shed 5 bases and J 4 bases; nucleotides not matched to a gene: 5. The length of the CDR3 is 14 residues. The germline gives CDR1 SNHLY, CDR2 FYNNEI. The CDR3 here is CASSTDRGRETQYF. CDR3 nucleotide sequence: TGTGCCAGCAGTACAGACAGGGGGAGAGAGACCCAGTACTTC.

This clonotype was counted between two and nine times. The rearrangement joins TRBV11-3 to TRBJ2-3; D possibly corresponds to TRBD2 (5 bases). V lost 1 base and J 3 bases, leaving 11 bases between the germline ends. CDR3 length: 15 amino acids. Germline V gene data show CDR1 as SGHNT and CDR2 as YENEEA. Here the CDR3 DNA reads TGTGCCAGCAGCTTAGGGCGGGTGAAAACAGATACGCAGTATTTT. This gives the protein CASSLGRVKTDTQYF.

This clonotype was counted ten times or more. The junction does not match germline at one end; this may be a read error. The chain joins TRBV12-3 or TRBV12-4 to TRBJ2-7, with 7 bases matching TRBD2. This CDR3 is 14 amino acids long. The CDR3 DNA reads TGTGCCAGCAAAAGCGGGACTAACTCCTACGCGCAGTACTTC. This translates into CASKSGTNSYAQYF.

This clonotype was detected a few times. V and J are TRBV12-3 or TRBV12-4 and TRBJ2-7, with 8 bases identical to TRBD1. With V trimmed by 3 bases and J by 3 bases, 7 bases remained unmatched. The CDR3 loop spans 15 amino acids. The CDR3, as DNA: TGTGCCAGCAGTTTTGACAGGGGCGTTGGCTACGAGCAGTACTTC. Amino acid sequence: CASSFDRGVGYEQYF.

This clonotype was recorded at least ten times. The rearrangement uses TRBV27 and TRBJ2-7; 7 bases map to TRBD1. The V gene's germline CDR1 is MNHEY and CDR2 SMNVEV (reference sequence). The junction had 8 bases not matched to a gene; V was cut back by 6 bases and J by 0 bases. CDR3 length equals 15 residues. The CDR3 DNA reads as TGTGCCAGCAGCTCACCGCGGACAGGCTCCTACGAGCAGTACTTC. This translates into CASSSPRTGSYEQYF.

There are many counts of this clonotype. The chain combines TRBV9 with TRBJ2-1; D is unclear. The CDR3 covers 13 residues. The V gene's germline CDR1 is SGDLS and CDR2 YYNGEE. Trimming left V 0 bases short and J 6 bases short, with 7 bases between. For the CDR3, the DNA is TGTGCCAGCAGCGTAGGCAGCTTCAATGAGCAGTTCTTC. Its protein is CASSVGSFNEQFF. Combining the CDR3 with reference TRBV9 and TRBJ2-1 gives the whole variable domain DSGVTQTPKHLITATGQRVTLRCSPRSGDLSVYWYQQSLDQGLQFLIQYYNGEERAKGNILERFSAQQFPDLHSELNLSSLELGDSALYFCASSVGSFNEQFFGPGTRLTVL.

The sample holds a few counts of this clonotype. CDR3 amino acids: CASEPYRGRGIQYF. CDR3 nucleotide sequence: TGTGCCAGCGAACCGTATCGGGGCCGGGGCATTCAGTACTTC. The chain combines TRBV11-3 with TRBJ2-4; D could derive from TRBD1 or TRBD2 (5 bases each). V shed 8 bases and J shed 9 bases, with 20 bases lying between them. The germline CDR1 and CDR2 sequences are SGHNT and YENEEA. The CDR3 contains 14 residues.

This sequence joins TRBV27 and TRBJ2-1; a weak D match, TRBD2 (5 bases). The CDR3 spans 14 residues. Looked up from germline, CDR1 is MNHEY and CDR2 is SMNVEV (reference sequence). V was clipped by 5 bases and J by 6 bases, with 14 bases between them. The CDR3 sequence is CASSEPRGRNEQFF. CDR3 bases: TGTGCCAGCAGTGAGCCCCGAGGGCGCAATGAGCAGTTCTTC.

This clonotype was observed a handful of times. CDR3 in DNA: TGTGCCAGCAGACCGGACAGGGTAGGCGGCTACACCTTC. It encodes CASRPDRVGGYTF. The rearrangement uses TRBV12-3 or TRBV12-4 and TRBJ1-2, with 8 bases matching TRBD1. CDR3 length: 13 amino acids. Trimming cost V 6 bases and J 8 bases; bases outside gene matches: 8.

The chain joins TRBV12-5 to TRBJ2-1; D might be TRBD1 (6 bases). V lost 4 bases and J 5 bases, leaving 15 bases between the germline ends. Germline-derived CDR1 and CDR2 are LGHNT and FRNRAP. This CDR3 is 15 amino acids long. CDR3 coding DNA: TGTGCTAGTGGTTCCGTGGGGAAGGGGGACAATGAGCAGTTCTTC. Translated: CASGSVGKGDNEQFF.

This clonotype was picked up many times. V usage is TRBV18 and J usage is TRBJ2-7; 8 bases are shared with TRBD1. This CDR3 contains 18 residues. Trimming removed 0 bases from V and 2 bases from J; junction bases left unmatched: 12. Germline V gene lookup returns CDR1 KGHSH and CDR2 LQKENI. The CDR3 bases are TGTGCCAGCTCACCACCAGTTGTCAACCGGGACAGGACCTACGAGCAGTACTTC. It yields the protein CASSPPVVNRDRTYEQYF.

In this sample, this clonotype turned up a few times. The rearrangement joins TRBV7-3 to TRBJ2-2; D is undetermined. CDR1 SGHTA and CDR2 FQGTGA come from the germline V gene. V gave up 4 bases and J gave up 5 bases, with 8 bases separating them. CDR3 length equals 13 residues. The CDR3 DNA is TGTGCCAGCAGCTCATATAGTACCGGGGAGCTGTTTTTT. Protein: CASSSYSTGELFF.

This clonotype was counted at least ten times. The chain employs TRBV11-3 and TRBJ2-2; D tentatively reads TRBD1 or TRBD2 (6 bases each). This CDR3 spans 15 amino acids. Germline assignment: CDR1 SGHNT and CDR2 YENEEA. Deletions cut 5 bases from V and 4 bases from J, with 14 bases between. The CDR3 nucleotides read TGTGCCAGCAGCCCCCTGGGGGGCAGCACCGGGGAGCTGTTTTTT. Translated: CASSPLGGSTGELFF.

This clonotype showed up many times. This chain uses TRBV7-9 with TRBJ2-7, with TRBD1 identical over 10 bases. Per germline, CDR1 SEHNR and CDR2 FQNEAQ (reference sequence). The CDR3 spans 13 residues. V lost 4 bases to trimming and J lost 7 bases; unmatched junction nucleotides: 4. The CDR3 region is CASSSTGGGEQYF. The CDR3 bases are TGTGCCAGCAGCTCGACAGGGGGCGGGGAGCAGTACTTC. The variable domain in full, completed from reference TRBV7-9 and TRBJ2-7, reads DTGVSQNPRHKITKRGQNVTFRCDPISEHNRLYWYRQTLGQGPEFLTYFQNEAQLEKSRLLSDRFSAERPKGSFSTLEIQRTEQGDSAMYLCASSSTGGGEQYFGPGTRLTVT.

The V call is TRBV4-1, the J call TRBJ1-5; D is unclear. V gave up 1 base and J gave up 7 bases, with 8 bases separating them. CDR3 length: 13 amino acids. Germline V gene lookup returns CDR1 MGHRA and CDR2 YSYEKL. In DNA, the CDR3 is TGCGCCAGCAGCCAAGTGGGTTGGCAGCCCCAGCATTTT. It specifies CASSQVGWQPQHF.